The rows below give T cell receptor beta chains drawn from one sample of a study of control samples from healthy donors and cancer patients. The assay was immunoSEQ multiplex PCR, and TCRdb's table has in-frame clones only and misses some. Of approximately 210,000 clones in the sample, roughly nine tenths were seen once. Specimen: blood. These receptors all come from a man aged 30 to 39 in good health. Each CDR3 is given with its conserved first and last residue. The order of the fields is V gene, D gene, clone size, J gene, CDR3 protein, CDR3 DNA. A D gene is named only where the DNA matches it firmly. Some rows mark clone size as missing; the rest say once, few, many or name a class of expanded clone.

TRBV27	-	-	TRBJ1-1	CASSLSRSNTEAFF	TGTGCCAGCAGTTTATCGCGCTCGAACACTGAAGCTTTCTTT
TRBV6-6	-	once	TRBJ1-1	CASSYPPENLEAFF	TGTGCCAGCAGTTACCCCCCGGAGAATCTTGAAGCTTTCTTT
TRBV6-5	-	-	TRBJ2-3	CASRQGDTQYF	TGTGCCAGCAGACAGGGAGATACGCAGTATTTT
TRBV7-9	-	-	TRBJ1-4	CASSFGEEKLFF	TGTGCCAGCAGCTTCGGGGAAGAAAAACTGTTTTTT
TRBV24-1	-	-	TRBJ2-1	CATSAGGLAHNEQFF	TGTGCCACCAGTGCCGGAGGGCTAGCCCACAATGAGCAGTTCTTC
TRBV9	-	-	TRBJ1-1	CASSPRLMNTEAFF	TGTGCCAGCAGCCCCCGCCTAATGAACACTGAAGCTTTCTTT
TRBV27	-	-	TRBJ2-2	CASSLWGGGNTGELFF	TGTGCCAGCAGTTTATGGGGGGGCGGGAACACCGGGGAGCTGTTTTTT
TRBV2	-	-	TRBJ1-6	CASSDDFSSLHF	TGTGCCAGCAGTGACGACTTTTCATCCCTCCACTTT
TRBV12-3/TRBV12-4	-	-	TRBJ2-7	CASSIRRREQYF	TGTGCCAGCAGTATACGACGGCGCGAGCAGTACTTC
TRBV5-4	-	-	TRBJ1-1	CASSLDRLNTEAFF	TGTGCCAGCAGCTTGGACAGGTTGAACACTGAAGCTTTCTTT
TRBV27	-	-	TRBJ1-6	CASRSSGNGDSPLHF	TGCGCCAGCAGATCATCAGGGAACGGGGATTCACCCCTCCACTTT
TRBV18	TRBD1	-	TRBJ1-1	CASSPRQGANTEAFF	TGTGCCAGCTCACCTAGACAGGGGGCGAACACTGAAGCTTTCTTT
TRBV6-4	TRBD1	-	TRBJ1-1	CASSKTGGTEAFF	TGTGCCAGCAGTAAGACAGGGGGCACTGAAGCTTTCTTT
TRBV6-5	-	-	TRBJ1-4	CASSQQGLGEKLFF	TGTGCCAGCAGCCAACAGGGATTGGGGGAAAAACTGTTTTTT
TRBV2	-	-	TRBJ2-7	CASRRTQVSEQYF	TGTGCCAGCAGAAGGACCCAGGTCTCCGAGCAGTACTTC
TRBV5-1	-	-	TRBJ1-4	CASSLGGGTTEKLFF	TGCGCCAGCAGCTTGGGGGGCGGGACAACTGAAAAACTGTTTTTT
TRBV10-3	TRBD1	-	TRBJ1-4	CAISEGTGAEKLFF	TGTGCCATCAGTGAGGGGACAGGGGCTGAAAAACTGTTTTTT
TRBV24-1	TRBD2	-	TRBJ2-1	CATSDFAAGGYNEQFF	TGTGCCACCAGTGATTTTGCAGCGGGGGGCTACAATGAGCAGTTCTTC
TRBV30	-	-	TRBJ2-7	CAWSVRGSEQYF	TGTGCCTGGAGTGTACGGGGGTCCGAGCAGTACTTC
TRBV12-5	-	-	TRBJ2-7	CASGLGASYEQYF	TGTGCTAGTGGCCTTGGAGCCTCCTACGAGCAGTACTTC